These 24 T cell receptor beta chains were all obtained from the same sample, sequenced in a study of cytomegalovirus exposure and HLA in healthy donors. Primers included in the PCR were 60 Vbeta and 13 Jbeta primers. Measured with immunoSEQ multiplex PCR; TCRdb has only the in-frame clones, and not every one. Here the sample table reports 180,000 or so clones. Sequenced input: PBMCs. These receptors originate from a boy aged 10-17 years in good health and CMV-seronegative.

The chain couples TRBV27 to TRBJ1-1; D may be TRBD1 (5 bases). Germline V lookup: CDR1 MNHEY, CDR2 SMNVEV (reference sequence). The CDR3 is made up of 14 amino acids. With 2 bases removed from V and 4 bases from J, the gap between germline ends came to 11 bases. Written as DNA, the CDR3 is TGTGCCAGCAGTTTAAATGGGGGAGGCACTGAAGCTTTCTTT. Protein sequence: CASSLNGGGTEAFF.

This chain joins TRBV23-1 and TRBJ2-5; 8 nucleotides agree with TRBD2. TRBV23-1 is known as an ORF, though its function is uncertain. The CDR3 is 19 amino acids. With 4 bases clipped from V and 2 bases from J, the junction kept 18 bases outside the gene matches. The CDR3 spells CASSPNLLFGLAWQETQYF. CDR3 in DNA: TGCGCCAGCAGTCCTAATCTCCTATTTGGACTAGCTTGGCAAGAGACCCAGTACTTC.

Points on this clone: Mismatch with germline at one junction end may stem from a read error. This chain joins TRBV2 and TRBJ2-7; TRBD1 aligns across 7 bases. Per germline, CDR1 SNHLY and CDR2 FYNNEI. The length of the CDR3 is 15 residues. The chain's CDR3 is CASSETGTVPYEQCF. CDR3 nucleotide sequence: TGTGCCAGCAGTGAAACCGGGACAGTGCCTTACGAGCAGTGCTTC.

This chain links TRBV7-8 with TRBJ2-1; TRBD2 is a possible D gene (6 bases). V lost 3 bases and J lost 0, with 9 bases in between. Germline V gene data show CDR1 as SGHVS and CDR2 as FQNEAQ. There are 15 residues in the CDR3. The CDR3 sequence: CASSLGGASYNEQFF. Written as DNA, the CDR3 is TGTGCCAGCAGCTTGGGCGGGGCCTCCTACAATGAGCAGTTCTTC. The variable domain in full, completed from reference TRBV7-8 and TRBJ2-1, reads GAGVSQSPRYKVAKRGQDVALRCDPISGHVSLFWYQQALGQGPEFLTYFQNEAQLDKSGLPSDRFFAERPEGSVSTLKIQRTQQEDSAVYLCASSLGGASYNEQFFGPGTRLTVL.

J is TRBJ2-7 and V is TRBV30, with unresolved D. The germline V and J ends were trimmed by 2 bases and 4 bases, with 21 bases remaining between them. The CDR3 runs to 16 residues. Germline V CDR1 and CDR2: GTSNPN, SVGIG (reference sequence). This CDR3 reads CAWSPTYIRKVYEQYF. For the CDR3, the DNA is TGTGCCTGGAGTCCAACGTACATCAGGAAGGTTTACGAGCAGTACTTC.

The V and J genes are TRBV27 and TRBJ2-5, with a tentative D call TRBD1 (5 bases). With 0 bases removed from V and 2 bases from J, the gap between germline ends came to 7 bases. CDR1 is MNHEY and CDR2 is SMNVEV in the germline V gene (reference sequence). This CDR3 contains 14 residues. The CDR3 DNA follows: TGTGCCAGCAGTTTATCCAGGGCTCAAGAGACCCAGTACTTC. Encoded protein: CASSLSRAQETQYF.

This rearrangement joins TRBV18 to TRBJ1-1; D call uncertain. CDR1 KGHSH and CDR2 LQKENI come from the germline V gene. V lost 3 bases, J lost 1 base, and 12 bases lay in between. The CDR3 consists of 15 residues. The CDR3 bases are TGTGCCAGCTCACCCTCACAGAACTCGAACACTGAAGCTTTCTTT. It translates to CASSPSQNSNTEAFF.

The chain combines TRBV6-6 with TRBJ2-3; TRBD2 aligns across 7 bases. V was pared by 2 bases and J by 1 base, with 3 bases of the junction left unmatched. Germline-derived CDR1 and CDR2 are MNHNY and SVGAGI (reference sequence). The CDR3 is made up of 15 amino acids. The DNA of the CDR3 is TGTGCCAGCAGTTACCGGGCGGGGGGCACAGATACGCAGTATTTT. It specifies CASSYRAGGTDTQYF.

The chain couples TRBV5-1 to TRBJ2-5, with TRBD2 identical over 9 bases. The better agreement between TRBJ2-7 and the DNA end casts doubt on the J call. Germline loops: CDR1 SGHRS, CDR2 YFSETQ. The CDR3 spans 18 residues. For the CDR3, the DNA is TGCGCCAGCAGCTTGGGGCCGCTCCAGCGGGGGGTCTCCTACGAGCAGTACTTC. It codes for CASSLGPLQRGVSYEQYF.

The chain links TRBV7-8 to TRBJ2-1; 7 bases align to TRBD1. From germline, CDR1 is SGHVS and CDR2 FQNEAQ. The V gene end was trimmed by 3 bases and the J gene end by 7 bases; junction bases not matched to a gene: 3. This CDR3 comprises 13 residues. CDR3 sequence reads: CASSFGTENEQFF. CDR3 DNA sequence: TGTGCCAGCAGCTTCGGGACAGAGAATGAGCAGTTCTTC.

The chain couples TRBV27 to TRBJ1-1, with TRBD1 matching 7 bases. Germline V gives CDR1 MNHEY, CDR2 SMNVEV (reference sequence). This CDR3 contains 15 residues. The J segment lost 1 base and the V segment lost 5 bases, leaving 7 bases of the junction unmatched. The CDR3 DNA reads TGTGCCAGCAGTACTTGGGGACAGCAGAACACTGAAGCTTTCTTT. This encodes CASSTWGQQNTEAFF.

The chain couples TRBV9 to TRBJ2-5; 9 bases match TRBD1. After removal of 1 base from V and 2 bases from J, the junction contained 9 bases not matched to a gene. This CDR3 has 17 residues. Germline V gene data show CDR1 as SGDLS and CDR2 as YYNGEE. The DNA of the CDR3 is TGTGCCAGCAGCGTAAGCCTACAGGGGGCCCTACAAGAGACCCAGTACTTC. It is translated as CASSVSLQGALQETQYF.

The DNA of the CDR3 is TGTGCCAGCAGCCCGAGACATACATTCAATGAAAAACTGTTTTTT. It translates to CASSPRHTFNEKLFF. This chain joins TRBV9 and TRBJ1-4; D not resolved. Germline CDR1 reads SGDLS; CDR2 reads YYNGEE. V dropped 4 bases and J dropped 5 bases, with 15 bases sitting between them. The length of the CDR3 is 15 residues.

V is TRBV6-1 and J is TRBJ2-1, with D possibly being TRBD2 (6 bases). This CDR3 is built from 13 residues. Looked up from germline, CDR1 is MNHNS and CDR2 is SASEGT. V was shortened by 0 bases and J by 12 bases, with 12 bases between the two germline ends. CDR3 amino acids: CASSEARRGVQFF. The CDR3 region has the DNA TGTGCCAGCAGTGAAGCGAGGAGGGGCGTGCAGTTCTTC.

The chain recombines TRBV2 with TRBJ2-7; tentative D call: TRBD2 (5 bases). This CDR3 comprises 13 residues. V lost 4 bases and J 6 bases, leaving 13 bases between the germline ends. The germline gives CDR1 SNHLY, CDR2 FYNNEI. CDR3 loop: CASSALGEGEQYF. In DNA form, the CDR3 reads TGTGCCAGCAGTGCCCTGGGTGAGGGCGAGCAGTACTTC.

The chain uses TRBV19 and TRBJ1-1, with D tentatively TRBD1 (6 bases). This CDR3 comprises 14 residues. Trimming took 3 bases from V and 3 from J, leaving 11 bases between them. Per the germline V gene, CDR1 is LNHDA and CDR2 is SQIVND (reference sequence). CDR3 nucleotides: TGTGCCAGTAGTATGGGGACAAGATACACTGAAGCTTTCTTT. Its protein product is CASSMGTRYTEAFF.

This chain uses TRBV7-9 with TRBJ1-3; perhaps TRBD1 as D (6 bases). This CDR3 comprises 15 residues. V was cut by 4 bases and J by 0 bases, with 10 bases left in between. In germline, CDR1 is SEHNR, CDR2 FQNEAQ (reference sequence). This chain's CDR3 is CASSWPGDSGNTIYF. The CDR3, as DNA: TGTGCCAGCAGCTGGCCAGGGGACTCTGGAAACACCATATATTTT.

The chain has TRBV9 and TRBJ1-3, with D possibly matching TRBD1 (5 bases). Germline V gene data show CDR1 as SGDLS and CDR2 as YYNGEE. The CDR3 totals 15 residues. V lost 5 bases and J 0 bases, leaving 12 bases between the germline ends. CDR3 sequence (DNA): TGTGCCAGCAGAAGACAGCTCACCTCTGGAAACACCATATATTTT. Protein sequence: CASRRQLTSGNTIYF.

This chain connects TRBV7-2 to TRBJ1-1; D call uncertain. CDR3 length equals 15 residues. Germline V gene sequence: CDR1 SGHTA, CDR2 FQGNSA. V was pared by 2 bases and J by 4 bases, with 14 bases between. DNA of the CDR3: TGTGCCAGCAGCTTATTGGCGGCCGGGGTCACTGAAGCTTTCTTT. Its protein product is CASSLLAAGVTEAFF.

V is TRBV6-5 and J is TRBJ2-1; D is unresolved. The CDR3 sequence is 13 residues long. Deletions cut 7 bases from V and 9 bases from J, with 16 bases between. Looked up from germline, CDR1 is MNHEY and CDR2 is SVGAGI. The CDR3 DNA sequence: TGTGCCAGCACCTTAACCCCTTCCGGTGAGCAGTTCTTC. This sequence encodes CASTLTPSGEQFF.

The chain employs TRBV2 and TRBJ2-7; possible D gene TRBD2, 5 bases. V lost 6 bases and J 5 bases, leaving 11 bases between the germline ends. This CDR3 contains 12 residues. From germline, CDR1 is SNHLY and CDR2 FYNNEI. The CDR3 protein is CASRWTGDEQYF. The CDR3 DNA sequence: TGTGCCAGCAGATGGACTGGAGACGAGCAGTACTTC.

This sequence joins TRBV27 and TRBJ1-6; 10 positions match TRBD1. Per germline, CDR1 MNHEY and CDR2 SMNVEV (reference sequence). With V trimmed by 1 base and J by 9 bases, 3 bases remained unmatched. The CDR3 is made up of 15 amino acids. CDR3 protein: CASSLWGQGSSPLHF. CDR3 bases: TGTGCCAGCAGTTTATGGGGACAGGGGAGTTCACCCCTCCACTTT.

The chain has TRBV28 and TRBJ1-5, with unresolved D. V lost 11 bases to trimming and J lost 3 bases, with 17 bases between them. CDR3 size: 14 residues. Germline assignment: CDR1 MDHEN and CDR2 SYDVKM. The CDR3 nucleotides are TGTGCCGTCTCCGGGTCTCAGTCCAATCAGCCCCAGCATTTT. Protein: CAVSGSQSNQPQHF.

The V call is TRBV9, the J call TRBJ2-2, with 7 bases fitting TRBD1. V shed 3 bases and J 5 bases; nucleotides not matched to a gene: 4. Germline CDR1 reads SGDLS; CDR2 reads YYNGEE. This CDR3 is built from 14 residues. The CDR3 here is CASSAQGRTGELFF. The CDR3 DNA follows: TGTGCCAGCAGCGCACAGGGGCGGACCGGGGAGCTGTTTTTT.